This T cell receptor (beta chain) emerged from a study of T-cell memory formation after mild COVID-19. Study summary: The study found TCR clusters largely donor specific. Overall study results and limits: Proof of SARS-CoV-2 specificity was absent for the second-wave clones that crested on day 37.

Regarding this clonotype: Its antigen is as yet unknown.

This CDR3 contains 13 residues. CDR1 and CDR2 (germline): SGHRS, YFSETQ. Trimming shortened V by 0 bases and J by 7 bases, and 10 bases separated the two germline ends. From 5'RACE with constant-segment primers came TCR alpha and TCR beta cDNA libraries that carried sample barcodes and UMIs. TCRdb recomputed calls from the 5' RACE reads with MiXCR, one row per CDR3 protein. The data show thousands of distinct CDR3 sequences, roughly a quarter seen once. The sequence was obtained from an adult who had mild COVID-19 (a few samples of this study predate the infection). Cell type and time point are not known. The chain joins TRBV5-1 to TRBJ1-1, with a weak D call TRBD1 (5 bases). Input material: PBMCs or a T cell subset sorted from them (not recorded which). CDR3 sequence (DNA): TGCGCCAGCAGCTTGGACAGGTATCGTGAAGCTTTCTTT. Amino acid sequence: CASSLDRYREAFF.